This T cell receptor beta chain was identified in a study of T cell changes during pregnancy in multiple sclerosis. Sequencing was performed with immunoSEQ multiplex PCR; in TCRdb, only in-frame clones are kept and a portion is missing. The sample holds 40,000 to 45,000 clones; roughly nine tenths are singletons and the top ten take approximately 0.5%. The source material was CD4+ T cells from peripheral blood mononuclear cells, sampled in the first trimester of pregnancy. The clonotype comes from a female donor with multiple sclerosis, enrolled in a pregnancy study.

This CDR3 is CASSVTGGAGYTF. DNA for the CDR3: TGTGCCAGCAGCGTCACAGGGGGGGCTGGCTACACCTTC. The chain carries TRBV6-4 and TRBJ1-2, with 8 nucleotides matching TRBD1. Germline-derived CDR1 and CDR2 are MRHNA and SNTAGT. The junction had 7 bases not matched to a gene; V was cut back by 6 bases and J by 7 bases. This CDR3 spans 13 amino acids.